The 20 T cell receptor beta chains below all came from one sample that was sequenced in a study of graft-versus-host responses after intestinal transplantation. Tissue processing of the graft released intraepithelial and lamina propria lymphocytes from it. Clones were sequenced by immunoSEQ multiplex PCR, and TCRdb holds only the in-frame ones, with some missing. Counted here are approximately 15,000 clones, 70% to 85% occurring once; the ten biggest clones make up 3% to 4.5%. Here the sequenced sample was ileum tissue, taken 27 days after intestinal transplant. These receptors were obtained from a human patient who received an intestinal transplant, so some T cells may come from the graft donor.

The gene calls are TRBV7-9 and TRBJ2-5, with D perhaps TRBD1 (6 bases). This CDR3 has 16 residues. V gave up 5 bases and J gave up 4 bases, with 20 bases separating them. Germline CDR1 reads SEHNR; CDR2 reads FQNEAQ (reference sequence). CDR3 loop: CASSPEGLWGRETQYF. DNA of the CDR3: TGTGCCAGCAGCCCCGAGGGCCTTTGGGGGCGAGAGACCCAGTACTTC. The full variable domain, with the rest looked up from reference TRBV7-9 and TRBJ2-5, is DTGVSQNPRHKITKRGQNVTFRCDPISEHNRLYWYRQTLGQGPEFLTYFQNEAQLEKSRLLSDRFSAERPKGSFSTLEIQRTEQGDSAMYLCASSPEGLWGRETQYFGPGTRLLVL.

The chain is built from TRBV27 and TRBJ1-5; a weak D match, TRBD1 (6 bases). The length of the CDR3 is 18 residues. V lost 6 bases to trimming and J lost 0 bases, with 21 bases between them. Germline V gene sequence: CDR1 MNHEY, CDR2 SMNVEV (reference sequence). The CDR3 sequence is CASSYRGGQTYSNQPQHF. Here the CDR3 DNA reads TGTGCCAGCAGCTACCGAGGCGGACAGACCTATAGCAATCAGCCCCAGCATTTT.

A few counts support this clone. This sequence joins TRBV7-9 and TRBJ2-3, with TRBD1 matching over 7 bases. The CDR3 length is 17 residues. V lost 0 bases to trimming and J lost 2 bases; unmatched junction nucleotides: 8. Germline loops: CDR1 SEHNR, CDR2 FQNEAQ (reference sequence). CDR3 region: CASSLAGDRKVTDTQYF. CDR3 DNA: TGTGCCAGCAGCTTAGCTGGGGACAGAAAAGTCACAGATACGCAGTATTTT.

The chain recombines TRBV6-1 with TRBJ2-6, with a weak D call TRBD1 (5 bases). V was clipped by 0 bases and J by 1 base, with 10 bases between them. Germline CDR1 and CDR2: MNHNS and SASEGT. CDR3 size: 17 residues. CDR3 sequence: CASSEAGARSGANVLTF. CDR3 nucleotides: TGTGCCAGCAGTGAAGCAGGGGCAAGATCTGGGGCCAACGTCCTGACTTTC.

The chain couples TRBV4-3 to TRBJ1-2; D not certain. V was cut by 7 bases and J by 8 bases, with 14 bases left in between. Germline lookup yields CDR1 LGHNA and CDR2 YSLEER. The CDR3 totals 12 residues. CDR3: CASNQAGEGYTF. CDR3 in DNA: TGCGCCAGCAACCAGGCCGGGGAAGGCTACACCTTC.

The rearrangement uses TRBV4-2 and TRBJ1-1; a possible D gene is TRBD1 (6 bases). CDR3 length: 17 residues. Per germline, CDR1 LGHNA and CDR2 YNFKEQ. The ends were cut back, 3 bases at V and 1 base at J, with 18 bases in the middle. The CDR3 reads CASSQGALDPSNTEAFF. CDR3 in DNA: TGTGCCAGCAGCCAGGGGGCTTTAGACCCGTCGAACACTGAAGCTTTCTTT.

The chain couples TRBV2 to TRBJ2-1; possibly TRBD2 for D (7 bases). Germline V CDR1 and CDR2: SNHLY, FYNNEI. CDR3 size: 14 residues. V gave up 10 bases and J gave up 6 bases, with 19 bases separating them. The CDR3 DNA sequence: TGTGCCACGGGTCTGGAGGGGGGGCCCAATGAGCAGTTCTTC. This gives the protein CATGLEGGPNEQFF.

The chain links TRBV7-8 to TRBJ2-1, with D possibly TRBD2 on 5 matching bases. CDR1 and CDR2 from the germline V gene are SGHVS and FQNEAQ. This CDR3 comprises 12 residues. Between the trimmed V and J ends, which lost 5 bases and 14 bases, there was a span of 16 bases. This chain's CDR3 is CASSHTGIGEFF. The CDR3 region has the DNA TGTGCCAGCAGCCACACGGGAATCGGGGAGTTCTTC.

This chain connects TRBV7-2 to TRBJ1-6; D may be TRBD1 (5 bases). The CDR3 sequence is 13 residues long. Germline V lookup: CDR1 SGHTA, CDR2 FQGNSA. V lost 7 bases and J 9 bases, leaving 13 bases between the germline ends. The CDR3 sequence is CASTAGHPSPLHF. In DNA form, the CDR3 reads TGTGCCAGCACTGCAGGACACCCTTCACCCCTCCACTTT. Using reference TRBV7-2 and TRBJ1-6 for the parts outside the CDR3, the full variable domain is GAGVSQSPSNKVTEKGKDVELRCDPISGHTALYWYRQSLGQGLEFLIYFQGNSAPDKSGLPSDRFSAERTGGSVSTLTIQRTQQEDSAVYLCASTAGHPSPLHFGNGTRLTVT.

The chain links TRBV6-5 to TRBJ2-1, with D maybe TRBD1 (5 bases). In germline, CDR1 is MNHEY, CDR2 SVGAGI. This CDR3 comprises 14 residues. Trimming took off 7 bases at V and 8 bases at J, with 18 bases between the two ends. CDR3: CASTGQQRRHEQFF. The CDR3 DNA sequence: TGTGCCAGCACAGGGCAACAGAGACGGCATGAGCAGTTCTTC.

The genes are TRBV6-5 and TRBJ2-5; TRBD2 matches at 10 bases. The CDR3 extends over 16 amino acids. V gave up 0 bases and J gave up 4 bases; unmatched junction bases: 5. Looked up from germline, CDR1 is MNHEY and CDR2 is SVGAGI. The CDR3 DNA reads as TGTGCCAGCAGTTACTCGAAAGCGGGGGGGCCAGAGACCCAGTACTTC. This translates into CASSYSKAGGPETQYF.

This chain uses TRBV13 with TRBJ1-6, with 7 bases identical to TRBD1. The CDR3 spans 17 residues. With 4 bases clipped from V and 5 bases from J, the junction kept 11 bases outside the gene matches. Germline-derived CDR1 and CDR2 are PRHDT and FYEKMQ (reference sequence). CDR3 sequence (DNA): TGTGCCAGCAGCTCCACACTAACAGGGGCGAATAATTCACCCCTCCACTTT. Its protein product is CASSSTLTGANNSPLHF.

This clone was counted between two and nine times. The genes are TRBV5-4 and TRBJ1-2; 8 positions agree with TRBD1. With V trimmed by 4 bases and J by 4 bases, 9 bases remained unmatched. CDR3 length equals 15 residues. Germline loops: CDR1 SGHNT, CDR2 YYREEE (reference sequence). In DNA, the CDR3 is TGTGCCAGCAGCACCCCGGACAGGGCGGGCTATGGCTACACCTTC. Translation: CASSTPDRAGYGYTF.

This CDR3 is CASSQDYAVGTEAFF. The CDR3 nucleotides read TGCGCCAGCAGCCAGGATTACGCTGTCGGGACTGAAGCTTTCTTT. The chain carries TRBV4-1 and TRBJ1-1; D uncertain. V was clipped by 3 bases and J by 5 bases, with 16 bases between them. Per the germline V gene, CDR1 is MGHRA and CDR2 is YSYEKL. This CDR3 contains 15 residues.

J is TRBJ1-5 and V is TRBV6-5; tentatively, D is TRBD1 (6 bases). Germline V gives CDR1 MNHEY, CDR2 SVGAGI. The CDR3 sequence is 14 residues long. V lost 0 bases, J lost 6 bases, and 9 bases lay in between. The CDR3 sequence is CASSYSAGAQPQHF. Written as DNA, the CDR3 is TGTGCCAGCAGTTACTCGGCAGGGGCTCAGCCCCAGCATTTT.

V usage is TRBV11-3 and J usage is TRBJ1-2, with TRBD1 matching 8 bases. The CDR3 spans 12 residues. The V gene end was trimmed by 2 bases and the J gene end by 8 bases; junction bases not matched to a gene: 1. The germline V gene has CDR1 SGHNT and CDR2 YENEEA. As DNA, the CDR3 is TGTGCCAGCAGCTTACAGGGGGCGGGCTACACCTTC. It encodes CASSLQGAGYTF.

The chain employs TRBV6-1 and TRBJ2-2, with TRBD2 identical over 12 bases. The V and J ends lost 2 bases and 1 base, in that order; junction bases with no gene match: 11. Germline CDR1 is MNHNS and CDR2 is SASEGT. The CDR3 loop spans 20 amino acids. CDR3 nucleotide sequence: TGTGCCAGCAGTGAATTGGGGTCTAGCGGGGGGGCAAGGAACACCGGGGAGCTGTTTTTT. This translates into CASSELGSSGGARNTGELFF.

J is TRBJ2-1 and V is TRBV4-3; a possible D gene is TRBD2 (7 bases). Deletions cut 0 bases from V and 13 bases from J, with 13 bases between. Germline lookup yields CDR1 LGHNA and CDR2 YSLEER. This CDR3 is built from 13 residues. The CDR3 is CASSQDRGGHQFF. CDR3 bases: TGCGCCAGCAGCCAAGATAGGGGGGGACATCAGTTCTTC.

The J gene is TRBJ1-2, the V gene TRBV9; D possibly corresponds to TRBD1 (5 bases). Trimming shortened V by 0 bases and J by 0 bases, and 12 bases separated the two germline ends. There are 16 residues in the CDR3. Germline assignment: CDR1 SGDLS and CDR2 YYNGEE. This CDR3 is CASSVDIGAANYGYTF. In DNA, the CDR3 is TGTGCCAGCAGCGTAGATATAGGGGCAGCTAACTATGGCTACACCTTC.

The genes are TRBV4-2 and TRBJ2-5, with 7 bases that match TRBD2. Trimming cost V 0 bases and J 3 bases; bases outside gene matches: 7. The CDR3 spans 16 residues. The germline CDR1 and CDR2 sequences are LGHNA and YNFKEQ. CDR3: CASSQEGGGNKETQYF. CDR3 nucleotide sequence: TGTGCCAGCAGCCAAGAGGGCGGGGGTAACAAAGAGACCCAGTACTTC.